These 23 T cell receptor beta chains share one sample of origin, sequenced in a study of early T cells in non-severe SARS-CoV-2 infection. TCRdb processed the 5' RACE reads anew with MiXCR; each CDR3 protein has one entry. This sample has roughly 72,000 distinct CDR3 sequences, with roughly 12% found just once. The sample here was whole blood, taken at baseline. The receptors were gathered from an adult who was a healthcare worker with PCR-confirmed SARS-CoV-2 infection or an uninfected control (not recorded which).

J is TRBJ1-1 and V is TRBV3-1, with no clear D. The CDR3 spans 14 residues. CDR1 is LGHDT and CDR2 is YNNKEL in the germline V gene (reference sequence). V lost 1 base and J 0 bases, leaving 6 bases between the germline ends. This CDR3 reads CASSQGGVNTEAFF. Here the CDR3 DNA reads TGTGCCAGCAGCCAAGGGGGAGTGAACACTGAAGCTTTCTTT.

This clonotype was observed a handful of times. The chain carries TRBV5-1 and TRBJ2-3; D is uncertain. This CDR3 contains 14 residues. The germline gives CDR1 SGHRS, CDR2 YFSETQ. The V and J ends lost 2 bases and 4 bases respectively, with 11 bases between them. This chain's CDR3 is CASSFASGSDTQYF. CDR3 DNA sequence: TGCGCCAGCAGCTTCGCTAGTGGGTCAGATACGCAGTATTTT.

The rearrangement uses TRBV7-2 and TRBJ2-5; D unresolved. Germline lookup yields CDR1 SGHTA and CDR2 FQGNSA. V was clipped by 3 bases and J by 1 base, with 12 bases between them. The CDR3 runs 15 residues. The CDR3 DNA sequence: TGTGCCAGCAGCTTCACATGGAGTTTCCAAGAGACCCAGTACTTC. This encodes CASSFTWSFQETQYF.

This clonotype was seen repeatedly, ten times or more. V is TRBV3-1 and J is TRBJ2-1; the D is unclear. With 0 bases removed from V and 11 bases from J, the gap between germline ends came to 20 bases. There are 16 residues in the CDR3. The V gene's germline CDR1 is LGHDT and CDR2 YNNKEL (reference sequence). Here the CDR3 DNA reads TGTGCCAGCAGCCAAGATAAGGGCGGTAAGTCTCTGAAGCAGTTCTTC. It specifies CASSQDKGGKSLKQFF.

This clonotype turned up a few times. This chain connects TRBV14 to TRBJ2-7, with D possibly TRBD2 on 6 matching bases. V lost 1 base and J lost 10, with 11 bases in between. This CDR3 is built from 12 residues. Germline V gives CDR1 SGHDN, CDR2 FVKESK. The CDR3 bases are TGTGCCAGCAGCCAAGGACGGGGGAAACAGTACTTC. Amino acids: CASSQGRGKQYF.

This clonotype was observed a few times. The rearrangement joins TRBV6-6 to TRBJ2-3; no definite D call. With 6 bases removed from V and 4 bases from J, the gap between germline ends came to 8 bases. The CDR3 loop spans 12 amino acids. Germline V gives CDR1 MNHNY, CDR2 SVGAGI (reference sequence). The CDR3 nucleotides are TGTGCCAGCAGCCACCGGGCAGATACGCAGTATTTT. Its translation is CASSHRADTQYF.

The genes are TRBV7-9 and TRBJ2-4; D is perhaps TRBD2 (6 bases). CDR3 length equals 18 residues. Trimming stripped 1 base from V and 0 bases from J, with 16 bases between. Germline CDR1 SEHNR, CDR2 FQNEAQ (reference sequence). CDR3 bases: TGTGCCAGCAGCTTAGGGGGGGATCCTTATTTAGCCAAAAACATTCAGTACTTC. It specifies CASSLGGDPYLAKNIQYF.

Comment on this clonotype: The CDR3 end shows no conserved phenylalanine or tryptophan, and so a read error is likely. The chain recombines TRBV18 with TRBJ1-6; D uncertain. CDR3 length: 13 residues. Germline assignment: CDR1 KGHSH and CDR2 LQKENI. Trimming stripped 2 bases from V and 6 bases from J, with 5 bases between. CDR3 bases: TGTGCCAGCTCACCAGAGGTTAATTCACCCCTCCACTTA. Protein product: CASSPEVNSPLHL.

This clonotype came up a few times. The V and J genes are TRBV7-8 and TRBJ1-5; 8 bases are shared with TRBD1. The CDR3 spans 15 residues. Germline V gives CDR1 SGHVS, CDR2 FQNEAQ. V shed 4 bases, J shed 4 bases, and the junction held 6 bases outside the gene matches. This chain's CDR3 is CASSSLQGANQPQHF. The CDR3 coding sequence is TGTGCCAGCAGCTCCCTCCAGGGGGCAAATCAGCCCCAGCATTTT.

This clonotype was recorded many times. The chain has TRBV18 and TRBJ2-7; D not resolved. V lost 2 bases, J lost 3 bases, and 5 bases lay in between. This CDR3 contains 12 residues. CDR1 and CDR2 from the germline V gene are KGHSH and LQKENI. The CDR3 nucleotides are TGTGCCAGCTCACCAGGTATCTACGAGCAGTACTTC. Protein product: CASSPGIYEQYF.

In this sample, this clonotype turned up a few times. The V call is TRBV7-9, the J call TRBJ2-3, with 9 bases lining up with TRBD2. Germline V gene sequence: CDR1 SEHNR, CDR2 FQNEAQ (reference sequence). V lost 5 bases and J lost 0; bases outside the gene matches: 15. The CDR3 runs to 19 residues. The CDR3 nucleotides read TGTGCCAGCAGCCCCGGTCGGCTAGCGGGGCAAACTAGCACAGATACGCAGTATTTT. The encoded protein is CASSPGRLAGQTSTDTQYF.

V is TRBV7-9 and J is TRBJ2-3, with 10 positions matching TRBD2. V shed 3 bases and J 4 bases; nucleotides not matched to a gene: 4. The CDR3 totals 15 residues. CDR1 SEHNR and CDR2 FQNEAQ come from the germline V gene (reference sequence). In DNA form, the CDR3 reads TGTGCCAGCAGCTTCAAGCGGGGGGGCGCAGATACGCAGTATTTT. Translation gives CASSFKRGGADTQYF.

This clonotype has just a few counts. This chain links TRBV6-2 or TRBV6-3 with TRBJ2-7; 8 nucleotides match TRBD1. V was pared by 6 bases and J by 1 base, with 5 bases of the junction left unmatched. The germline V gene encodes CDR1 MNHEY and CDR2 SVGEGT. CDR3 size: 14 residues. The chain's CDR3 is CASSQTGVSYEQYF. CDR3 coding DNA: TGTGCCAGCAGCCAGACAGGGGTTTCCTACGAGCAGTACTTC.

In its sample, this clonotype was seen a few times. The genes are TRBV15 and TRBJ1-1; D remains ambiguous. This CDR3 is built from 14 residues. Germline assignment: CDR1 LNHNV and CDR2 YYDKDF (reference sequence). Deletions cut 1 base from V and 5 bases from J, with 11 bases between. The CDR3 is CATSRAGLGTEAFF. CDR3 DNA: TGTGCCACCAGCAGAGCGGGTTTGGGGACTGAAGCTTTCTTT.

This clonotype appeared a few times. The chain is built from TRBV27 and TRBJ2-2; maybe TRBD2 (5 bases). CDR3 length: 14 amino acids. The germline gives CDR1 MNHEY, CDR2 SMNVEV (reference sequence). Trimming took 4 bases from V and 4 from J, leaving 10 bases between them. The CDR3 sequence: CASSSSGITGELFF. The CDR3 DNA is TGTGCCAGCAGTTCCAGCGGCATCACCGGGGAGCTGTTTTTT.

J is TRBJ1-3 and V is TRBV12-3 or TRBV12-4; no clear D. CDR3 size: 11 residues. Trimming cost V 6 bases and J 9 bases, with 9 bases left between them. The CDR3 DNA reads as TGTGCCAGCAGCCTCTCTGGCACCATATATTTT. Translating it yields CASSLSGTIYF.

The chain uses TRBV28 and TRBJ1-1; maybe TRBD1 (6 bases). V gave up 7 bases and J gave up 4 bases, with 22 bases separating them. The V gene's germline CDR1 is MDHEN and CDR2 SYDVKM. The CDR3 has 16 amino acids. The CDR3 sequence: CASTPTLGGMSTEAFF. The DNA for the CDR3 is TGTGCCAGCACCCCAACCTTAGGGGGGATGAGCACTGAAGCTTTCTTT.

This clonotype was seen ten or more times. The chain uses TRBV7-9 and TRBJ1-3; TRBD1 is a possible D gene (5 bases). CDR1 is SEHNR and CDR2 is FQNEAQ in the germline V gene (reference sequence). This CDR3 contains 14 residues. V was shortened by 2 bases and J by 2 bases, with 7 bases between the two germline ends. In DNA form, the CDR3 reads TGTGCCAGCAGCTTACAGGGCCCTGGAAACACCATATATTTT. Translated, it gives CASSLQGPGNTIYF.

The chain couples TRBV5-1 to TRBJ2-7; D is perhaps TRBD2 (7 bases). The V end lost 0 bases, the J end lost 4 bases, and 14 bases lay between the germline ends. CDR1 and CDR2 from the germline V gene are SGHRS and YFSETQ. The CDR3 is 15 residues long. As DNA, the CDR3 is TGCGCCAGCAGCTTGGGAGGCGGGGGCAAATACGAGCAGTACTTC. It codes for CASSLGGGGKYEQYF.

Remarks on this clonotype: At one end, the junction sequence differs from germline, possibly due to a read error. V gene TRBV11-2 combines with J gene TRBJ1-1; no clear D gene. Germline V gene data show CDR1 as SGHAT and CDR2 as FQNNGV. This CDR3 has 12 amino acids. The CDR3 DNA follows: TGTGTCAGCAGCTTCGGACACACTGAAGCTTTCTTT. As protein: CVSSFGHTEAFF.

This clonotype was detected many times. DNA for the CDR3: TGTGCCAGCAGTAGAAGCGGGGCGTTGTTTGAAAAACTGTTTTTT. Residues: CASSRSGALFEKLFF. The rearrangement uses TRBV6-5 and TRBJ1-4; D is possibly TRBD1 (5 bases). Germline CDR1 reads MNHEY; CDR2 reads SVGAGI. V shed 5 bases and J shed 7 bases, with 17 bases lying between them. This CDR3 spans 15 amino acids.

The chain has TRBV20-1 and TRBJ1-1; D remains unclear. Trimming removed 0 bases from V and 2 bases from J, with 25 bases in between. This CDR3 has 19 amino acids. Germline assignment: CDR1 DFQATT and CDR2 SNEGSKA (reference sequence). The CDR3 DNA follows: TGCAGTGCTAGAGATGTGTGGGCGATCCGGGCTGACCAAAACACTGAAGCTTTCTTT. Protein: CSARDVWAIRADQNTEAFF.

J is TRBJ2-5 and V is TRBV5-1; D gene uncertain. The CDR3 contains 12 residues. The V and J ends lost 5 bases and 2 bases respectively, with 7 bases between them. Germline V lookup: CDR1 SGHRS, CDR2 YFSETQ. The CDR3 DNA sequence: TGCGCCAGCAGAGAGGCGCAAGAGACCCAGTACTTC. Translating it yields CASREAQETQYF.